These 26 T cell receptor beta chains were sequenced from one sample in a study of T cell responses to AZD1222 COVID-19 vaccine (dated by TCRdb to the early 2020s). To prepare the library, the immunoSEQ multiplex PCR assay was applied. TCRdb limited this immuneACCESS table to in-frame rearrangements with V and J called. A share of clones is missing; checked studies link under half to unresolved V genes, and the rest is unexplained. This sample holds approximately 220,000 clones; 85% to 95% were observed only once. The top ten clonotypes cover around 1% of the sample. What the time point label conveys for this sample: baseline before first vaccination. The intended sense of this specimen's treatment or condition label: meningococcal conjugate vaccine given as trial control. The sequenced sample was peripheral blood, obtained on day 0 of MenACWY control vaccination. The origin of the receptors is an adult in good health.

The gene calls are TRBV2 and TRBJ2-5; 8 nucleotides match TRBD2. The germline CDR1 and CDR2 sequences are SNHLY and FYNNEI. V trimming: 1 base; J trimming: 13 bases; junction bases outside the gene matches: 2. CDR3 length: 11 amino acids. The CDR3 sequence: CASSEGLAGYF. DNA of the CDR3: TGTGCCAGCAGTGAAGGGCTAGCGGGGTACTTC.

The chain is built from TRBV5-6 and TRBJ1-4; the match to TRBD1 covers 12 bases. V gave up 4 bases and J gave up 8 bases; unmatched junction bases: 9. Germline V gives CDR1 SGHDT, CDR2 YYEEEE. This CDR3 is built from 16 residues. DNA for the CDR3: TGTGCCAGCAGCACGGGACAGGGGGCTTTCGGCGAAAAACTGTTTTTT. It codes for CASSTGQGAFGEKLFF. Variable domain in full (rest from reference TRBV5-6 and TRBJ1-4): DAGVTQSPTHLIKTRGQQVTLRCSPKSGHDTVSWYQQALGQGPQFIFQYYEEEERQRGNFPDRFSGHQFPNYSSELNVNALLLGDSALYLCASSTGQGAFGEKLFFGSGTQLSVL.

The chain carries TRBV5-8 and TRBJ1-1; the D is unclear. The length of the CDR3 is 15 residues. The V and J ends lost 1 base and 4 bases respectively, with 14 bases between them. Germline V CDR1 and CDR2: SGHTS, YDEGEE. The CDR3 DNA is TGTGCCAGCAGCTTGTACCCCAGCCCTAGCACTGAAGCTTTCTTT. It yields the protein CASSLYPSPSTEAFF. Supplemented by reference TRBV5-8 and TRBJ1-1, the full variable domain reads EAGVTQSPTHLIKTRGQQATLRCSPISGHTSVYWYQQALGLGLQFLLWYDEGEERNRGNFPPRFSGRQFPNYSSELNVNALELEDSALYLCASSLYPSPSTEAFFGQGTRLTVV.

The V and J genes are TRBV5-1 and TRBJ1-6, with D uncertain. The CDR3 is 13 amino acids. Germline loops: CDR1 SGHRS, CDR2 YFSETQ. V gave up 3 bases and J gave up 7 bases, with 8 bases separating them. The CDR3 nucleotides read TGCGCCAGCAGCTCTCCCAGAAATTCACCCCTCCACTTT. This sequence encodes CASSSPRNSPLHF.

The chain links TRBV24-1 to TRBJ1-1, with TRBD1 identical over 10 bases. This CDR3 contains 19 residues. Germline assignment: CDR1 KGHDR and CDR2 SFDVKD. The V segment lost 4 bases and the J segment 4 bases; nucleotides outside the gene matches: 17. The CDR3 here is CATSELHVRTGGRSTEAFF. Here the CDR3 DNA reads TGTGCCACCAGTGAATTACACGTCAGGACAGGGGGAAGGAGCACTGAAGCTTTCTTT.

The V and J genes are TRBV2 and TRBJ2-2; a weak D match, TRBD2 (6 bases). V lost 4 bases, J lost 4 bases, and 10 bases lay in between. This CDR3 contains 14 residues. Per germline, CDR1 SNHLY and CDR2 FYNNEI. CDR3 coding DNA: TGTGCCAGCAGTGTCCGGGGAGGCACCGGGGAGCTGTTTTTT. Translating gives CASSVRGGTGELFF.

This chain's CDR3 is CASSVTANTEAFF. The CDR3 DNA sequence: TGTGCCAGCAGTGTGACAGCTAACACTGAAGCTTTCTTT. The V and J genes are TRBV28 and TRBJ1-1; the D gene is possibly TRBD1 (5 bases). CDR3 length equals 13 residues. V was shortened by 5 bases and J by 2 bases, with 9 bases between the two germline ends. Germline V gene data show CDR1 as MDHEN and CDR2 as SYDVKM.

V gene TRBV18 combines with J gene TRBJ1-4; TRBD1 aligns across 8 bases. The CDR3 consists of 14 residues. After removal of 3 bases from V and 8 bases from J, the junction contained 5 bases not matched to a gene. Per the germline V gene, CDR1 is KGHSH and CDR2 is LQKENI. The CDR3: CASSPLDRAEKLFF. In DNA, the CDR3 is TGTGCCAGCTCACCTCTGGACAGGGCCGAAAAACTGTTTTTT.

The chain couples TRBV5-1 to TRBJ2-5; 9 bases match TRBD2. The CDR3 totals 16 residues. Germline-derived CDR1 and CDR2 are SGHRS and YFSETQ. After removal of 6 bases from V and 5 bases from J, the junction contained 14 bases not matched to a gene. Written as DNA, the CDR3 is TGCGCCAGCAAGGGTATTGGCGGGGGGGCACAGGAGACCCAGTACTTC. Protein: CASKGIGGGAQETQYF.

V is TRBV6-6 and J is TRBJ1-3; 11 bases fit TRBD1. CDR1 and CDR2 (germline): MNHNY, SVGAGI (reference sequence). This CDR3 has 14 residues. Trimming cost V 8 bases and J 2 bases; bases outside gene matches: 2. CDR3 residues: CASQGQGAGNTIYF. In DNA, the CDR3 is TGTGCCAGCCAGGGACAGGGGGCTGGAAACACCATATATTTT.

The rearrangement joins TRBV7-8 to TRBJ2-3, with D perhaps matching TRBD2 (7 bases). Deletions cut 8 bases from V and 4 bases from J, with 13 bases between. This CDR3 spans 13 amino acids. Germline-derived CDR1 and CDR2 are SGHVS and FQNEAQ. Written as DNA, the CDR3 is TGTGCCAGCGGGGGGGGGCAGGCAGATACGCAGTATTTT. This gives the protein CASGGGQADTQYF.

This clone was recorded only once. J is TRBJ2-3 and V is TRBV7-2; no firm D call. The CDR3 spans 15 residues. CDR1 and CDR2 (germline): SGHTA, FQGNSA. With 4 bases removed from V and 7 bases from J, the gap between germline ends came to 18 bases. This CDR3 is CASSSNRIVSNTQYF. The CDR3 nucleotides read TGTGCCAGCAGCTCGAATCGAATAGTGTCCAATACGCAGTATTTT.

The J gene is TRBJ1-1, the V gene TRBV30; no clear D gene. Deletions cut 2 bases from V and 1 base from J, with 5 bases between. The CDR3 runs 12 residues. Germline values: CDR1 GTSNPN, CDR2 SVGIG (reference sequence). The CDR3 region is CAWSRENTEAFF. CDR3 sequence (DNA): TGTGCCTGGAGTCGCGAGAACACTGAAGCTTTCTTT.

This chain connects TRBV30 to TRBJ1-1; TRBD1 is a possible D gene (5 bases). The length of the CDR3 is 19 residues. With 3 bases removed from V and 8 bases from J, the gap between germline ends came to 34 bases. Germline loops: CDR1 GTSNPN, CDR2 SVGIG (reference sequence). The CDR3 sequence: CAWRGGAGAAWEAWREAFF. CDR3 bases: TGTGCCTGGAGGGGAGGGGCCGGAGCGGCATGGGAGGCATGGAGGGAAGCTTTCTTT. Full variable domain (rest looked up from reference TRBV30 and TRBJ1-1): SQTIHQWPATLVQPVGSPLSLECTVEGTSNPNLYWYRQAAGRGLQLLFYSVGIGQISSEVPQNLSASRPQDRQFILSSKKLLLSDSGFYLCAWRGGAGAAWEAWREAFFGQGTRLTVV.

This clone has just one count. The chain employs TRBV24-1 and TRBJ1-5; 8 bases match TRBD1. This CDR3 spans 15 amino acids. The ends lost 3 bases at V and 6 bases at J; junction bases unmatched: 6. Per germline, CDR1 KGHDR and CDR2 SFDVKD. CDR3 nucleotide sequence: TGTGCCACCAGTGATCGGACAGGGCCAGGTCAGCCCCAGCATTTT. It translates to CATSDRTGPGQPQHF.

The chain has TRBV5-4 and TRBJ1-1, with TRBD1 as a possible D gene (5 bases). This CDR3 region has 13 residues. Germline V lookup: CDR1 SGHNT, CDR2 YYREEE (reference sequence). V was cut by 4 bases and J by 0 bases, with 7 bases left in between. CDR3 coding DNA: TGTGCCAGCAGCGGGGGGGTGAACACTGAAGCTTTCTTT. This encodes CASSGGVNTEAFF.

This clone was recorded once. CDR3: CASSSTGTTSTDTQYF. CDR3 coding DNA: TGTGCCAGCAGCTCCACCGGGACAACTAGCACAGATACGCAGTATTTT. The genes are TRBV7-9 and TRBJ2-3, with D maybe TRBD1 (6 bases). The V gene's germline CDR1 is SEHNR and CDR2 FQNEAQ (reference sequence). The V gene lost 4 bases and the J gene lost 0 bases, with 14 bases spanning the gap. The CDR3 length is 16 residues.

The chain joins TRBV19 to TRBJ1-2, with D possibly being TRBD1 (5 bases). The germline V gene encodes CDR1 LNHDA and CDR2 SQIVND (reference sequence). This CDR3 has 15 amino acids. Trimming took off 4 bases at V and 2 bases at J, with 14 bases between the two ends. The CDR3 region has the DNA TGTGCCAGTAGTACCCGGGGGTCTTCGAACTATGGCTACACCTTC. It yields the protein CASSTRGSSNYGYTF.

The genes are TRBV15 and TRBJ1-1, with 8 bases fitting TRBD1. The CDR3 sequence is 16 residues long. Germline-derived CDR1 and CDR2 are LNHNV and YYDKDF (reference sequence). V shed 5 bases, J shed 0 bases, and the junction held 8 bases outside the gene matches. Written as DNA, the CDR3 is TGTGCCACCAGCGATGGACAGGGAGCGTTGAACACTGAAGCTTTCTTT. Translating gives CATSDGQGALNTEAFF.

The CDR3 bases are TGTGCCAGCAGTGGACCAACAGGGTGGAACTACTATGGCTACACCTTC. Its protein product is CASSGPTGWNYYGYTF. The gene calls are TRBV2 and TRBJ1-2, with a tentative D call TRBD1 (6 bases). V was shortened by 4 bases and J by 3 bases, with 18 bases between the two germline ends. This CDR3 contains 16 residues. The germline V gene encodes CDR1 SNHLY and CDR2 FYNNEI.

The genes are TRBV30 and TRBJ1-2; D might be TRBD1 (6 bases). The CDR3 is 12 residues long. Germline CDR1 and CDR2: GTSNPN and SVGIG (reference sequence). Trimming took 2 bases from V and 2 from J, leaving 6 bases between them. The CDR3 protein is CAWSQGNYGYTF. As DNA, the CDR3 is TGTGCCTGGAGTCAGGGGAACTATGGCTACACCTTC.

The V and J genes are TRBV5-4 and TRBJ1-2; no reliable D call. V dropped 0 bases and J dropped 7 bases, with 7 bases sitting between them. The CDR3 spans 12 residues. CDR1 is SGHNT, CDR2 YYREEE, per germline (reference sequence). The CDR3 spells CASSLDSGGYTF. The CDR3 DNA follows: TGTGCCAGCAGCTTGGATTCCGGTGGCTACACCTTC.

The chain links TRBV6-1 to TRBJ1-1; D is unresolved. There are 14 residues in the CDR3. Trimming cost V 3 bases and J 4 bases, with 12 bases left between them. Germline V lookup: CDR1 MNHNS, CDR2 SASEGT. For the CDR3, the DNA is TGTGCCAGCAGTGACCGCGCTATTGGCACTGAAGCTTTCTTT. It translates to CASSDRAIGTEAFF.

This rearrangement joins TRBV2 to TRBJ1-4; D perhaps matches TRBD1 (5 bases). V was trimmed by 6 bases and J by 8 bases, leaving 13 bases between them. The length of the CDR3 is 13 residues. The germline V gene has CDR1 SNHLY and CDR2 FYNNEI. The CDR3 region has the DNA TGTGCCAGCAGGGGCGAATGGACAGAAAAACTGTTTTTT. It translates to CASRGEWTEKLFF. Together with reference TRBV2 and TRBJ1-4, the CDR3 gives the full variable domain: EPEVTQTPSHQVTQMGQEVILRCVPISNHLYFYWYRQILGQKVEFLVSFYNNEISEKSEIFDDQFSVERPDGSNFTLKIRSTKLEDSAMYFCASRGEWTEKLFFGSGTQLSVL.

The chain combines TRBV5-1 with TRBJ2-1; 7 positions match TRBD1. Unmatched junction bases numbered 11, after V lost 4 bases and J lost 7 bases. The CDR3 covers 15 residues. Germline V CDR1 and CDR2: SGHRS, YFSETQ. CDR3 sequence: CASSPTTGLKNEQFF. CDR3 DNA: TGCGCCAGCAGCCCGACGACAGGGTTAAAGAATGAGCAGTTCTTC.

The V call is TRBV30, the J call TRBJ1-4, with a possible D match to TRBD1 (6 bases). V was pared by 0 bases and J by 7 bases, with 15 bases between. CDR1 and CDR2 (germline): GTSNPN, SVGIG (reference sequence). The CDR3 extends over 15 amino acids. The CDR3 region has the DNA TGTGCCTGGAGTGTACGGGCAGGGGTCAGTGAAAAACTGTTTTTT. The encoded protein is CAWSVRAGVSEKLFF.